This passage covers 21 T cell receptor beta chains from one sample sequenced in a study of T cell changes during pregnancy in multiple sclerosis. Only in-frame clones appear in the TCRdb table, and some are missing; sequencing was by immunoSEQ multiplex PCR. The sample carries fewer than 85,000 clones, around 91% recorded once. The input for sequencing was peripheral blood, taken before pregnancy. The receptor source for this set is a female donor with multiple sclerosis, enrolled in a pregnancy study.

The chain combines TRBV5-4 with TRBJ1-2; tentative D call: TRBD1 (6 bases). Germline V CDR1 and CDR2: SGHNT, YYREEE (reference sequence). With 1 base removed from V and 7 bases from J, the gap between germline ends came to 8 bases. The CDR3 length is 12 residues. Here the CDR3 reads CASSLPGVGYTF. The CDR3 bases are TGTGCCAGCAGCTTGCCAGGGGTTGGCTACACCTTC.

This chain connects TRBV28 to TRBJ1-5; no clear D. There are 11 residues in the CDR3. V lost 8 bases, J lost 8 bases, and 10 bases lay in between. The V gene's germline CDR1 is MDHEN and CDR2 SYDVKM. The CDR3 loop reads CASRGGEPQHF. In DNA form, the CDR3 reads TGTGCCAGCCGGGGTGGGGAGCCCCAGCATTTT.

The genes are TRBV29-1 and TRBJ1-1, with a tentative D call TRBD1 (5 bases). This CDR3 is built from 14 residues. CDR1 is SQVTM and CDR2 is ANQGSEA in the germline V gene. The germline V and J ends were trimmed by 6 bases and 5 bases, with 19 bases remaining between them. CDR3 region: CSVSGSYGATEAFF. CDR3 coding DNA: TGCAGCGTGTCAGGGTCCTATGGAGCGACTGAAGCTTTCTTT.

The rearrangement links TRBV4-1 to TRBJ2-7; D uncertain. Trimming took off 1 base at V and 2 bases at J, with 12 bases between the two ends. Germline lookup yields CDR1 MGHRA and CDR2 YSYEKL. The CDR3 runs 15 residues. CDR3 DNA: TGCGCCAGCAGCCAAGTGGCACAGAAAGCCTACGAGCAGTACTTC. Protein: CASSQVAQKAYEQYF.

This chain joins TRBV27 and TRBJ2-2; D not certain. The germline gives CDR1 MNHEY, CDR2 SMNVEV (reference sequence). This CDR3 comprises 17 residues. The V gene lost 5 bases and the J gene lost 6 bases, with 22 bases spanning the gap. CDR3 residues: CASSPDSATPVAGELFF. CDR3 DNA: TGTGCCAGCAGTCCCGACTCCGCAACACCGGTGGCCGGGGAGCTGTTTTTT.

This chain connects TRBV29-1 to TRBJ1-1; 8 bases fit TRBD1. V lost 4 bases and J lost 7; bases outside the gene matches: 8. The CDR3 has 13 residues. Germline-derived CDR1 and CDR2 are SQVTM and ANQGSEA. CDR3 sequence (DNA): TGCAGCGTTGTTACAGGGGGGTTTAGTGAAGCTTTCTTT. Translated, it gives CSVVTGGFSEAFF.

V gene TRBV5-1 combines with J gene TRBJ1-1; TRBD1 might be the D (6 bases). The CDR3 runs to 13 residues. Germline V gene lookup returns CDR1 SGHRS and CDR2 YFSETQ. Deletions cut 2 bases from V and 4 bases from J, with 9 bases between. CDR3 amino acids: CASSFTGTTEAFF. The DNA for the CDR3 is TGCGCCAGCAGCTTTACAGGGACCACTGAAGCTTTCTTT. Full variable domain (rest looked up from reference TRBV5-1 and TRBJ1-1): KAGVTQTPRYLIKTRGQQVTLSCSPISGHRSVSWYQQTPGQGLQFLFEYFSETQRNKGNFPGRFSGRQFSNSRSEMNVSTLELGDSALYLCASSFTGTTEAFFGQGTRLTVV.

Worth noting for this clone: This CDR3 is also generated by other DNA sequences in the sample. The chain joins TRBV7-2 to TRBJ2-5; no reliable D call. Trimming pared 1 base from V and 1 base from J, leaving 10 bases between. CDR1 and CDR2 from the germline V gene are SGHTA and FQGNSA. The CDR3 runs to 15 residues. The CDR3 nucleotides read TGTGCCAGCAGCTTAGTGGCAGGTCCCCAAGAGACCCAGTACTTC. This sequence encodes CASSLVAGPQETQYF.

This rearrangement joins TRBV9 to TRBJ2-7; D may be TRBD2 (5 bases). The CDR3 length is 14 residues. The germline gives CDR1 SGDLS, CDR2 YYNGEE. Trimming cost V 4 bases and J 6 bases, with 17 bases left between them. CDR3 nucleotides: TGTGCCAGCAGCCCCTGGACTCGTGGATCCGAGCAGTACTTC. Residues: CASSPWTRGSEQYF.

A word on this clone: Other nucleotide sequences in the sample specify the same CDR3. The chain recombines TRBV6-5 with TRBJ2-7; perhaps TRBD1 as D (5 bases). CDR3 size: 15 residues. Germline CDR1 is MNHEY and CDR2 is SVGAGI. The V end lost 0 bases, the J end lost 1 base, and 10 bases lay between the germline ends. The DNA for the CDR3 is TGTGCCAGCAGTTACTCGGGTGACAGTTCCTACGAGCAGTACTTC. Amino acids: CASSYSGDSSYEQYF.

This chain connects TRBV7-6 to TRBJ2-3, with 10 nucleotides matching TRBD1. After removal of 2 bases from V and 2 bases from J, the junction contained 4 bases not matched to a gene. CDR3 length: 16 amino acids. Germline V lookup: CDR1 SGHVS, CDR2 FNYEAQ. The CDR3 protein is CASSLYGTGDTDTQYF. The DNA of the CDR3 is TGTGCCAGCAGCTTATACGGGACAGGGGACACAGATACGCAGTATTTT.

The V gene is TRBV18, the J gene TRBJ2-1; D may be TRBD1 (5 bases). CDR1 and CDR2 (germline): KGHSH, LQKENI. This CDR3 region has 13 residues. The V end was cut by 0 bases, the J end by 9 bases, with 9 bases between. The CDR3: CASSPPPRGEQFF. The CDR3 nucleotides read TGTGCCAGCTCACCACCTCCTAGGGGTGAGCAGTTCTTC.

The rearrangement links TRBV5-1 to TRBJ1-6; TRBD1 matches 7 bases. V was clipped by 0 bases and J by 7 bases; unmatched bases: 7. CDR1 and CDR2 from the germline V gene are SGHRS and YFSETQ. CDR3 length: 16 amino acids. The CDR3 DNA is TGCGCCAGCAGCTTGGGGGGGGACAGTCACAATTCACCCCTCCACTTT. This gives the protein CASSLGGDSHNSPLHF.

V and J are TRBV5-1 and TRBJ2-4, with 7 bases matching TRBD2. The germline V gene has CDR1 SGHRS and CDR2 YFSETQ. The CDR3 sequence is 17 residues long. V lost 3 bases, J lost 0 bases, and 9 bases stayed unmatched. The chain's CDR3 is CASSSRPGGTAKNIQYF. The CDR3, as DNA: TGCGCCAGCAGCTCACGACCGGGAGGAACAGCCAAAAACATTCAGTACTTC.

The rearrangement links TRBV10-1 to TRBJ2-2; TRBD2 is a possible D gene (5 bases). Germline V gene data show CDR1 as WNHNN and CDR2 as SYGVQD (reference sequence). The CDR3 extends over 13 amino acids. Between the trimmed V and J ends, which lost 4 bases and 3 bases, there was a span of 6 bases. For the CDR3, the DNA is TGCGCCAGCAGTGGGCGGGACACCGGGGAGCTGTTTTTT. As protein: CASSGRDTGELFF.

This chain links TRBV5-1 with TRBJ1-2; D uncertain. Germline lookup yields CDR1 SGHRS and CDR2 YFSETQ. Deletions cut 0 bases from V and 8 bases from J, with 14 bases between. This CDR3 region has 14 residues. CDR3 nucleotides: TGCGCCAGCAGCTTGGACCTCCTTCGAGGGGGCTACACCTTC. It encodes CASSLDLLRGGYTF.

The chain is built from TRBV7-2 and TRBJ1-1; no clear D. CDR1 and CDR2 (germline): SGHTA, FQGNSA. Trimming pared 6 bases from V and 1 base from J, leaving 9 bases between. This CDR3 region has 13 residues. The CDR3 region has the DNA TGTGCCAGCAGAGGGAGTAGGAACACTGAAGCTTTCTTT. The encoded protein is CASRGSRNTEAFF.

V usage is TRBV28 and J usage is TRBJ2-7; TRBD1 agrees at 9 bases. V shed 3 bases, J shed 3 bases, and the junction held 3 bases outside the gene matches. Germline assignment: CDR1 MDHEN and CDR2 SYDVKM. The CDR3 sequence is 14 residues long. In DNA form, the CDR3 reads TGTGCCAGCAGTTTGGGGACAGGGCTCTACGAGCAGTACTTC. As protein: CASSLGTGLYEQYF.

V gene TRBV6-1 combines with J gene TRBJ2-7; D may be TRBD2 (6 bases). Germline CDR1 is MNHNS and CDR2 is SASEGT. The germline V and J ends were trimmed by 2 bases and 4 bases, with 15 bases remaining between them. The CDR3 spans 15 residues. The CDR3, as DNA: TGTGCCAGCAGTGAAATAGGAGGGGCGAGATACGAGCAGTACTTC. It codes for CASSEIGGARYEQYF.

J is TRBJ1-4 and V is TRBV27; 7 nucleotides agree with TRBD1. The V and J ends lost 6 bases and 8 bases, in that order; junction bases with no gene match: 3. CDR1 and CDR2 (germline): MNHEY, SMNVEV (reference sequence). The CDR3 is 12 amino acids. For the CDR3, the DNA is TGTGCCAGCAGGGGGACAGTCGAAAAACTGTTTTTT. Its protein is CASRGTVEKLFF.

This CDR3 reads CASSPRAPGGAPQHF. CDR3 coding DNA: TGTGCCAGCAGTCCCAGGGCCCCGGGTGGTGCGCCCCAGCATTTT. The J gene is TRBJ1-5, the V gene TRBV27; maybe TRBD1 (5 bases). CDR3 length: 15 residues. Germline assignment: CDR1 MNHEY and CDR2 SMNVEV (reference sequence). V was pared by 5 bases and J by 9 bases, with 20 bases between.